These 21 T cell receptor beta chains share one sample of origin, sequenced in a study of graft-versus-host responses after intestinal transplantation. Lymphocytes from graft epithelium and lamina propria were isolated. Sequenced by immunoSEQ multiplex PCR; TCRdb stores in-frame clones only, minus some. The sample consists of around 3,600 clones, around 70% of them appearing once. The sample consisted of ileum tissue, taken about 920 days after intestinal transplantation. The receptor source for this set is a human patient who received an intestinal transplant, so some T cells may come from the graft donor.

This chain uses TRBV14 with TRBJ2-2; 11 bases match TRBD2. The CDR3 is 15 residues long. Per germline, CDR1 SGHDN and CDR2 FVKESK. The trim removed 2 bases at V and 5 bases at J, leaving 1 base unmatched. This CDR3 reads CASSQLAGGTGELFF. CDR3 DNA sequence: TGTGCCAGCAGCCAACTAGCGGGGGGTACCGGGGAGCTGTTTTTT. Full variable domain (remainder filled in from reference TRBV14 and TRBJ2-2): EAGVTQFPSHSVIEKGQTVTLRCDPISGHDNLYWYRRVMGKEIKFLLHFVKESKQDESGMPNNRFLAERTGGTYSTLKVQPAELEDSGVYFCASSQLAGGTGELFFGEGSRLTVL.

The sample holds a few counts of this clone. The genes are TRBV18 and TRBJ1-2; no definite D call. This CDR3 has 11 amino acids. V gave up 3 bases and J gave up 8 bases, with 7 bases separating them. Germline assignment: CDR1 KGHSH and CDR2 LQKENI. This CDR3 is CASSPGIGYTF. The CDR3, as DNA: TGTGCCAGCTCACCGGGGATCGGCTACACCTTC.

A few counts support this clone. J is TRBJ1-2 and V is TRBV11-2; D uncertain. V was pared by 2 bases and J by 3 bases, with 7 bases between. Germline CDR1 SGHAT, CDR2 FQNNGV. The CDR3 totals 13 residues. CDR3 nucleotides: TGTGCCAGCAGCTTACAGAACCACTATGGCTACACCTTC. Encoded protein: CASSLQNHYGYTF.

The DNA of the CDR3 is TGCGCCAGCAGCCAAGAACGGACATTAGAGACCCAGTACTTC. Protein product: CASSQERTLETQYF. The V and J genes are TRBV4-1 and TRBJ2-5, with D perhaps matching TRBD1 (5 bases). The V end was cut by 0 bases, the J end by 4 bases, with 9 bases between. Germline CDR1 MGHRA, CDR2 YSYEKL. The CDR3 consists of 14 residues.

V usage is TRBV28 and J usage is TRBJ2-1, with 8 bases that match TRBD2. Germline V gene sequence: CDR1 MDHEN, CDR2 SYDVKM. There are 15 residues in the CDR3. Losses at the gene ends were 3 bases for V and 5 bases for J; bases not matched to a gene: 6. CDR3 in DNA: TGTGCCAGCAGTTTTTTGGCGGGGGGTAACAATGAGCAGTTCTTC. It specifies CASSFLAGGNNEQFF.

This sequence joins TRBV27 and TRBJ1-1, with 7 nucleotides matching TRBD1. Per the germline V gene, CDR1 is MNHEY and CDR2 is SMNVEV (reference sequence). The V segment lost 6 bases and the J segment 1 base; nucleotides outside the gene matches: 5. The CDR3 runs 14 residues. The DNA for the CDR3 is TGTGCCAGCAGCAGACAGGGAACGAACACTGAAGCTTTCTTT. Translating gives CASSRQGTNTEAFF.

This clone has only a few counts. The chain's CDR3 is CASREGVTRPQHF. The CDR3 nucleotides are TGTGCCAGCAGGGAGGGGGTAACTCGGCCCCAGCATTTT. The V and J genes are TRBV27 and TRBJ1-5; maybe TRBD1 (6 bases). The germline V gene encodes CDR1 MNHEY and CDR2 SMNVEV (reference sequence). V lost 6 bases, J lost 9 bases, and 15 bases lay in between. CDR3 length: 13 residues.

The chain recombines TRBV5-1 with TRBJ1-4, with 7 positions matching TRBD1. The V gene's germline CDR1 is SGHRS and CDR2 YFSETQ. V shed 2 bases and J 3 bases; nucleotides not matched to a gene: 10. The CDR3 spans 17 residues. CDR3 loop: CASSFSPTTGPNEKLFF. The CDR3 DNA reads TGCGCCAGCAGCTTCTCCCCTACGACAGGGCCTAATGAAAAACTGTTTTTT.

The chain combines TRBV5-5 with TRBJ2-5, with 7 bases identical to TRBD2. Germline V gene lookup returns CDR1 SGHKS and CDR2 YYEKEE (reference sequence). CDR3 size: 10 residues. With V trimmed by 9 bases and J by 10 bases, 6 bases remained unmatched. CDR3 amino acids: CAITGGDQYF. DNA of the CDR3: TGTGCCATCACTGGGGGGGACCAGTACTTC.

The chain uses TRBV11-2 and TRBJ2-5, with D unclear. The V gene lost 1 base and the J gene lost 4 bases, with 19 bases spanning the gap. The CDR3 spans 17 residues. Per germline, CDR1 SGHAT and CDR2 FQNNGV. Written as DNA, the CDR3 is TGTGCCAGCAGCTTAGGATATGAAGTGGGTTTTGGAGAGACCCAGTACTTC. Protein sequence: CASSLGYEVGFGETQYF.

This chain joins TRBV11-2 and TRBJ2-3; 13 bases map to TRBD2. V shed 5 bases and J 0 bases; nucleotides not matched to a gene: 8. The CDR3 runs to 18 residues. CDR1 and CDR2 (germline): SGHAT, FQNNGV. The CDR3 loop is CASSEGLAGETSTDTQYF. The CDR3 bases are TGTGCCAGCAGCGAAGGACTAGCGGGGGAAACTAGCACAGATACGCAGTATTTT.

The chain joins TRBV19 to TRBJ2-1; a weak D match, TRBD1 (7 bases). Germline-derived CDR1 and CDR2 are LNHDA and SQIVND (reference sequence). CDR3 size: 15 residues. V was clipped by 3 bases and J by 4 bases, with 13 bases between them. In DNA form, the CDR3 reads TGTGCCAGTAGTATCAGGGGGGAAGGGTACAATGAGCAGTTCTTC. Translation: CASSIRGEGYNEQFF.

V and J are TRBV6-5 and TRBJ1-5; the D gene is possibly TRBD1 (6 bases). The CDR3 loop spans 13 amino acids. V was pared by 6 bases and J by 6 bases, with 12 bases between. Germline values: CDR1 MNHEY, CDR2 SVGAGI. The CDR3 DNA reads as TGTGCCAGCAGAGGGGGGGCCGCTCAGCCCCAGCATTTT. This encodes CASRGGAAQPQHF.

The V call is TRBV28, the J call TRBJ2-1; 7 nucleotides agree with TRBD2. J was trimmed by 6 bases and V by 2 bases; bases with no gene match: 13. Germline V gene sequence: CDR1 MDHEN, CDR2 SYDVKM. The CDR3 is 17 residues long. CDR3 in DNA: TGTGCCAGCAGTTTAGGTTCCTGGGGGGGGAGTGGCAATGAGCAGTTCTTC. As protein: CASSLGSWGGSGNEQFF.

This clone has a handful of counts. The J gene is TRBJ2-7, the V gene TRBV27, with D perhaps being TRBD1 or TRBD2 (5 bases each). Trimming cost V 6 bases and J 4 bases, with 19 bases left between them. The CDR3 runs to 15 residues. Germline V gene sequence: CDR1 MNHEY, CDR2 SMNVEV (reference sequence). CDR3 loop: CASSPAAGTPYEQYV. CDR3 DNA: TGTGCCAGCAGCCCAGCGGCAGGGACGCCGTACGAGCAGTACGTC.

The CDR3 DNA follows: TGTGCCAGCAGTCCCACACAGGGAAGTTGGCAGCCCCAGCATTTT. Translation gives CASSPTQGSWQPQHF. V usage is TRBV27 and J usage is TRBJ1-5; D is possibly TRBD1 (6 bases). The length of the CDR3 is 15 residues. Trimming took 5 bases from V and 7 from J, leaving 18 bases between them. Germline V lookup: CDR1 MNHEY, CDR2 SMNVEV (reference sequence).

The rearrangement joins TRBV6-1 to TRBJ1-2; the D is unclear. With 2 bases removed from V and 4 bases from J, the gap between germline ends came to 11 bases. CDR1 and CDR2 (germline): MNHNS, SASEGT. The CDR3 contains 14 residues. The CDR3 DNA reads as TGTGCCAGCAGTGAATCCACGAAAACCTATGGCTACACCTTC. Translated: CASSESTKTYGYTF.

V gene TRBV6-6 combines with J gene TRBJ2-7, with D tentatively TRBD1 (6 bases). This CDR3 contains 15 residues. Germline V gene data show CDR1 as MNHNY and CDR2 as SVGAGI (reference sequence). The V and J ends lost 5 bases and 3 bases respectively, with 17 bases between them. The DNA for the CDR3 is TGTGCCAGCAGTCCTTACTCGGCAGGGGACTACGAGCAGTACTTC. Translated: CASSPYSAGDYEQYF.

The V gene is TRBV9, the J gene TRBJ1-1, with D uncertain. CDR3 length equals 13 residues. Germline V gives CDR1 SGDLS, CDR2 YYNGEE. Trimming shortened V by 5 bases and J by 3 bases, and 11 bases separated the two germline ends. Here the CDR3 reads CASSSDGHTEAFF. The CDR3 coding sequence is TGTGCCAGCAGTTCGGACGGGCACACTGAAGCTTTCTTT. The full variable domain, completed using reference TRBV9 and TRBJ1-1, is DSGVTQTPKHLITATGQRVTLRCSPRSGDLSVYWYQQSLDQGLQFLIQYYNGEERAKGNILERFSAQQFPDLHSELNLSSLELGDSALYFCASSSDGHTEAFFGQGTRLTVV.

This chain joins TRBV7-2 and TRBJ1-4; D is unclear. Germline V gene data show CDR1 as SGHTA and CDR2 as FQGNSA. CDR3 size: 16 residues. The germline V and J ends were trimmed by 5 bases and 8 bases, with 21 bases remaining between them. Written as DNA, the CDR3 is TGTGCCAGCAGCCTCGGCCGGGGAACAGTTCGGGAAAAACTGTTTTTT. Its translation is CASSLGRGTVREKLFF.

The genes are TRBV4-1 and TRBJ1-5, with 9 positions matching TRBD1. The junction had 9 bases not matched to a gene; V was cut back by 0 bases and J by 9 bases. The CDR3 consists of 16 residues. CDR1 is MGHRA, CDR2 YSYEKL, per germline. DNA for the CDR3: TGCGCCAGCAGCCAAGATGGGGACAGGGCGATTTTGCCCCAGCATTTT. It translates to CASSQDGDRAILPQHF.